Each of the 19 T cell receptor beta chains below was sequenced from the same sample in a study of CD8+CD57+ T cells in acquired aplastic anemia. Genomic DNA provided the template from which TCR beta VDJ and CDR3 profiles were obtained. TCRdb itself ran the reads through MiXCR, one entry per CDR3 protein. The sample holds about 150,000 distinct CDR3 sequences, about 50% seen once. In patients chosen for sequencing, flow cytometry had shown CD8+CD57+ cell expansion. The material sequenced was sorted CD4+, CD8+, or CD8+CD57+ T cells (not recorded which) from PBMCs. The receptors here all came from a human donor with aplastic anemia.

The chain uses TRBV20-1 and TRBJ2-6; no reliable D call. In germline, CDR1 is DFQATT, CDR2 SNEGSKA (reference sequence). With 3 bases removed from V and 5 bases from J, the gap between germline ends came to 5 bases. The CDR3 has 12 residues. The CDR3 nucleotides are TGCAGTGCTAGTTACAGGGCCAACGTCCTGACTTTC. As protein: CSASYRANVLTF.

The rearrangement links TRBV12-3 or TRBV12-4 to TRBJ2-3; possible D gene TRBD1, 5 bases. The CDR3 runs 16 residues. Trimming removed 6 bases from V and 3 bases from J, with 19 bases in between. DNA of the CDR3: TGTGCCAGCAGGGAGCTACAGGAATTGGGAACAGATACGCAGTATTTT. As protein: CASRELQELGTDTQYF.

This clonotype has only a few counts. The CDR3 loop is CATSREWGQSYGYTF. In DNA, the CDR3 is TGTGCCACCAGCAGAGAGTGGGGGCAGAGCTATGGCTACACCTTC. This chain links TRBV15 with TRBJ1-2; D is possibly TRBD1 (6 bases). This CDR3 is 15 amino acids long. CDR1 LNHNV and CDR2 YYDKDF come from the germline V gene (reference sequence). Trimming took off 0 bases at V and 4 bases at J, with 12 bases between the two ends.

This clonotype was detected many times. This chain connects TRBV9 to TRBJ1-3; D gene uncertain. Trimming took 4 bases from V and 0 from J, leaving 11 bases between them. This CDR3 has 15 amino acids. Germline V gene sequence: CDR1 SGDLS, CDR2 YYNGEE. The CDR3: CASSSPWSSGNTIYF. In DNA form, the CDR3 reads TGTGCCAGCAGCTCCCCGTGGAGCTCTGGAAACACCATATATTTT.

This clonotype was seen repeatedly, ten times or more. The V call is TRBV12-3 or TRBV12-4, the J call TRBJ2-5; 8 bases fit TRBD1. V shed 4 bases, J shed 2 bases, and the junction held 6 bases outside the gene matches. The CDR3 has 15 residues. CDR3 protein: CASSSPWDRQETQYF. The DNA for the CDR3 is TGTGCCAGCAGTTCCCCGTGGGACAGGCAAGAGACCCAGTACTTC.

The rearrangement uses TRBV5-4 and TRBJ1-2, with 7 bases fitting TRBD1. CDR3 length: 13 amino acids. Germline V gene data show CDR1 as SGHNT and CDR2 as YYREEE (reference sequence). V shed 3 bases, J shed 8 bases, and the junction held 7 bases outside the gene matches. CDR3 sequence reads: CASSYDREGGYTF. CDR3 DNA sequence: TGTGCCAGCAGCTACGACAGGGAGGGCGGCTACACCTTC.

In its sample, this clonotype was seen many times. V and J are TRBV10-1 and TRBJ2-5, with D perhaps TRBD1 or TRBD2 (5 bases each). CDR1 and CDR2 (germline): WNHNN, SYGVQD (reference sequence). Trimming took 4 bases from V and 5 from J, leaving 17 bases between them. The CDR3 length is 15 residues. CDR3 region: CASSAGRRMEETQYF. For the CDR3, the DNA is TGCGCCAGCAGTGCGGGGCGCCGCATGGAGGAGACCCAGTACTTC.

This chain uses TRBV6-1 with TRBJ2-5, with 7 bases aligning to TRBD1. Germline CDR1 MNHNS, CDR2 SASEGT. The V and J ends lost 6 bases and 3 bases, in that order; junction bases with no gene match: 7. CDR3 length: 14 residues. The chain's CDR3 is CASRTTGYEETQYF. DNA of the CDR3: TGTGCCAGCAGAACGACAGGGTACGAAGAGACCCAGTACTTC.

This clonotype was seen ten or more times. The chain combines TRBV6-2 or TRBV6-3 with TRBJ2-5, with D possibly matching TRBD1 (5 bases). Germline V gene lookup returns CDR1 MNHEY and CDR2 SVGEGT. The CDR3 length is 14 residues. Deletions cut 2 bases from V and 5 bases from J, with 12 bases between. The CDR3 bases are TGTGCCAGCAGTTACCTGACAGCCCGGGAGACCCAGTACTTC. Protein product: CASSYLTARETQYF.

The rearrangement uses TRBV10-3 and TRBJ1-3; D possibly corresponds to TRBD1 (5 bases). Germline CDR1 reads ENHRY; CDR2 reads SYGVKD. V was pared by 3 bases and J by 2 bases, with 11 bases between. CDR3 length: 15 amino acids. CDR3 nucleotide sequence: TGTGCCATCAGTGACCAGACAGAAACTGGAAACACCATATATTTT. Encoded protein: CAISDQTETGNTIYF.

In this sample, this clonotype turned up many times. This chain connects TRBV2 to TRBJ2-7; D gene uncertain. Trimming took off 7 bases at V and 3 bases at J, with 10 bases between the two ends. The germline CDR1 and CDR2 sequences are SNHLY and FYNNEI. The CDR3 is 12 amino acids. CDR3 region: CASTTRHYEQYF. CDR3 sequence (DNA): TGTGCCAGCACTACCCGGCACTACGAGCAGTACTTC.

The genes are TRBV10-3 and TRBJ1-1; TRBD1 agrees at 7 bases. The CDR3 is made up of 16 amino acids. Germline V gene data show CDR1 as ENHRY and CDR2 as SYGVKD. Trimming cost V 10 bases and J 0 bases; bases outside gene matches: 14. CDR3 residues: CATQTPRDRMNTEAFF. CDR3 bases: TGTGCCACCCAAACTCCCCGGGACAGAATGAACACTGAAGCTTTCTTT.

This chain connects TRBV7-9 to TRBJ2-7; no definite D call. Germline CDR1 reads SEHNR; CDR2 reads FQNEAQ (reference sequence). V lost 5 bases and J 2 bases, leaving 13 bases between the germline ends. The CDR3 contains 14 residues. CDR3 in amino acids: CASSRSDGAYEQYF. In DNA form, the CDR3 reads TGTGCCAGCAGCCGGTCGGACGGAGCCTACGAGCAGTACTTC.

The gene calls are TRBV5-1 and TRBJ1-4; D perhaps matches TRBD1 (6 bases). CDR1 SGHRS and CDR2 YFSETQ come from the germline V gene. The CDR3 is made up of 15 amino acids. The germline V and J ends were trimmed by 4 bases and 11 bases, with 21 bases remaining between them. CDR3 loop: CASSLQGGEEGKLFF. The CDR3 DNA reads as TGCGCCAGCAGCCTACAGGGAGGGGAAGAGGGGAAACTGTTTTTT.

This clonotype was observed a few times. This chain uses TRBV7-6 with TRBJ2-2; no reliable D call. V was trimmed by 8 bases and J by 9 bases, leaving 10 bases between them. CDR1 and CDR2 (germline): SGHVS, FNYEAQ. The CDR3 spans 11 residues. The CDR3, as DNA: TGTGCCAGCGGGCCCGTCCGGGAGCTGTTTTTT. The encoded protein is CASGPVRELFF.

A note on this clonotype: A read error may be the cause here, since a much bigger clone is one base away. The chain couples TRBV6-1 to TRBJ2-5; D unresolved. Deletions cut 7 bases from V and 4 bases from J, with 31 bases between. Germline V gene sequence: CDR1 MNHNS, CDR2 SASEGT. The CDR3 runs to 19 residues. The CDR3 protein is CASNPSDKLLGFCTETQYF. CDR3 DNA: TGTGCCAGCAACCCTTCGGATAAACTCCTGGGCTTCTGTACAGAGACCCAGTACTTC.

The CDR3, as DNA: TGTGCCAGCAGTGATTCAGTAACTGTACAAGAGACCCAGTACTTC. Protein product: CASSDSVTVQETQYF. This chain connects TRBV25-1 to TRBJ2-5; D unresolved. The CDR3 has 15 residues. Between the trimmed V and J ends, which lost 3 bases and 2 bases, there was a span of 13 bases. The V gene's germline CDR1 is MGHDK and CDR2 SYGVNS.

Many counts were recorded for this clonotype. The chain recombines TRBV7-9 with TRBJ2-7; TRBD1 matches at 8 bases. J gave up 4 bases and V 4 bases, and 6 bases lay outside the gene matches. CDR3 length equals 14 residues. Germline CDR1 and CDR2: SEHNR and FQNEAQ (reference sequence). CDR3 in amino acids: CASSSGQARYEQYF. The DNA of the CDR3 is TGTGCCAGCAGCTCGGGACAGGCTAGATACGAGCAGTACTTC.

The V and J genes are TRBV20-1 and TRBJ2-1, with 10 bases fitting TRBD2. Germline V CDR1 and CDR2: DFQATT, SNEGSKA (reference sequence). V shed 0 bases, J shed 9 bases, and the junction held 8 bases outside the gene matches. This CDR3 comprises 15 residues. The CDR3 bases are TGCAGTGCTAGAGATAAGCGGGGGGGCCTAGGTGAGCAGTTCTTC. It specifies CSARDKRGGLGEQFF.